This T cell receptor beta chain was sequenced for a study of blood T cell repertoires in COVID-19. As for the study in general: The United States, Italy and Spain were the sources of the acute and convalescent COVID-19 samples. Nucleic acid was either cDNA or gDNA, and it came from T cells, B-cell-depleted T cells, or PBMCs.

The CDR3 is made up of 19 amino acids. With 5 bases clipped from V and 5 bases from J, the junction kept 19 bases outside the gene matches. Germline-derived CDR1 and CDR2 are MDHEN and SYDVKM. Original data processing: Amplification with reference gene primers provided the estimates of nucleated cell counts. Repertoires were generated with immunoSEQ multiplex PCR, while TCRdb's copy carries only in-frame clones and drops some. V and J calls and clone size are as listed in that table; D and trimming were resolved from the DNA. The repertoire holds about 200,000 clones, approximately 83% seen once, with around 4% in the top ten.

Material: PBMCs or T cells enriched from blood (not recorded which). The TCR comes from a woman aged 40-49 years with acute COVID-19. This sequence joins TRBV28 and TRBJ2-1; 9 nucleotides align to TRBD1. The CDR3: CASSPTYLRGTGKHNEQFF. CDR3 coding DNA: TGTGCCAGCAGTCCCACTTACCTACGCGGGACAGGGAAGCACAATGAGCAGTTCTTC.